The sequence of this T cell receptor (beta chain) was determined in a study of cytomegalovirus exposure and HLA in healthy donors. The study ran its PCR with 60 Vbeta and 13 Jbeta primers. TCRdb's table, derived via immunoSEQ multiplex PCR, lists solely in-frame clones and lacks some. In total, the table holds about 110,000 clones. Comments on this clone: Its matching antigen is unknown.

General study results and limits: Analysis was performed later, and it showed HLA-associated TCR beta chains to be more clonally expanded than equally common others. It emerged from a later analysis that several of the most significant clusters appeared to be linked to common viral pathogens. The CMV antigen specificity of a few CMV-associated chains was confirmed through in vitro analysis. TRBV6-2, TRBV6-3 and some other V segments were unresolvable in 87-base-pair reads.

V was cut by 2 bases and J by 3 bases, with 11 bases left in between. Germline V gene lookup returns CDR1 KGHSH and CDR2 LQKENI. CDR3 length equals 15 residues. The genes are TRBV18 and TRBJ1-5; D is undetermined. The sequencing sample was made of PBMCs. The clonotype originates from a man aged 35-49 years in good health and CMV-seropositive. The CDR3 nucleotides are TGTGCCAGCTCACCATCAGCGCGTAACAATCAGCCCCAGCATTTT. Protein sequence: CASSPSARNNQPQHF. The full variable domain, in which reference TRBV18 and TRBJ1-5 provide the parts outside the CDR3, is NAGVMQNPRHLVRRRGQEARLRCSPMKGHSHVYWYRQLPEEGLKFMVYLQKENIIDESGMPKERFSAEFPKEGPSILRIQQVVRGDSAAYFCASSPSARNNQPQHFGDGTRLSIL.